This T cell receptor beta chain was recorded in a study of blood T cell repertoires in COVID-19 (TCRdb year 2020). In the study overall: The collaborator samples originated in the United States, Italy and Spain and spanned the acute and convalescent phases of COVID-19. The material from the prospective study consisted of cDNA or gDNA derived from T cells, B-cell-depleted T cells, or PBMCs. HLA class I and class II types, where available, came from metadata supplied by the sample provider rather than from assay-based typing. Subjects who had been exposed to COVID-19, were actively infected with it, or had recovered from it provided the deeply sampled blood TCRbeta repertoires that made up the dataset. The sample metadata nearly always contained a de-identified subject ID, COVID-19 status, age in years and sex. The samples were drawn from the first 160 participants of the ongoing ImmuneRACE study and from 1,254 subjects provided by 6 global collaborators. The repertoires were released in a freely available public database intended as a resource for research on the immune response to SARS-CoV-2.

TCRbeta CDR3 regions were amplified from genomic DNA by means of the immunoSEQ Assay, a bias-controlled multiplex PCR. The paper's data handling went like this. Within the assay, amplification of reference gene primers was used to estimate how many nucleated cells each sample contained. To quantify the absolute abundance of each unique TCRbeta CDR3 rearrangement, sequence reads were collapsed and filtered. For each sample, productive Simpson clonality was calculated as the square root of Simpson's diversity index over productive rearrangements. Held by TCRdb, this immuneACCESS table contains in-frame sequences only and omits some clones. Under half of the omission traces to an unresolved V gene where checked; the cause of the rest is unknown. Clonal size and the V and J genes are those of that table, whereas D and trimming came from the DNA. Within this sample are about 59,000 clones, with 65% to 90% of them counted one time only. In total, the top ten clones hold about 26% of the sample.

Results the study describes overall, beyond this receptor: Clinical and demographic metadata were provided uncurated, with the amount varying by source and participant.

Each collaborating institution followed its own protocols to collect whole blood in K2EDTA tubes. For TCRbeta analysis, collaborators shipped samples as frozen whole blood, isolated PBMCs, or DNA extracted from either of those sample types. Taken from the germline V gene (reference sequence), the CDR1 and CDR2 loops are SGHNT and YYREEE. The CDR3 spans 16 residues, from the cysteine through the phenylalanine. The DNA shown is the 48-base CDR3, in frame from base 1. V loses 7 bases of germline sequence and J loses 0 bases, and the interval between the two ends is 20 bases. Note on this clone: Its target antigen remains unknown. Per-base qualities were not stored, and no clone one base away is much larger.

This receptor was identified in a woman of 80 years or more with active or convalescent COVID-19. This chain is built from TRBV5-4 and TRBJ2-7, and perhaps TRBD1 as D gene, on 7 matching bases. The specimen sequenced was peripheral blood. At the DNA level, the sequence is TGTGCCAGCGTAACGGAGGGGGCGGCGGCCTCCTACGAGCAGTACTTC. Translated, it gives CASVTEGAAASYEQYF.